The 7 T cell receptor beta chains presented below share a single source sample, sequenced in a study of T cell responses to AZD1222 COVID-19 vaccine. Method: immunoSEQ multiplex PCR; TCRdb's copy keeps in-frame clones and lacks some. The sample lists about 120,000 clones, 80% to 90% occurring once. Sequences were derived from peripheral blood, sampled on day 0 of AZD1222 vaccination. Every receptor here comes from an adult in good health.

The chain links TRBV4-1 to TRBJ2-1; 11 bases are shared with TRBD2. J lost 8 bases, V lost 4 bases, and 16 bases had no gene match. From germline, CDR1 is MGHRA and CDR2 YSYEKL. The CDR3 contains 18 residues. As DNA, the CDR3 is TGCGCCAGCAGCCCGCCTAGTTCTAGCGGGGGGAGTATTGATGAGCAGTTCTTC. Its protein product is CASSPPSSSGGSIDEQFF.

The chain has TRBV29-1 and TRBJ2-3; D remains ambiguous. Germline values: CDR1 SQVTM, CDR2 ANQGSEA. The CDR3 is 14 amino acids. V lost 4 bases and J lost 3, with 14 bases in between. The CDR3 here is CSVGGATRTDTQYF. The CDR3 DNA is TGCAGCGTTGGAGGTGCTACCCGAACAGATACGCAGTATTTT.

This rearrangement joins TRBV7-2 to TRBJ2-1, with 9 bases fitting TRBD2. Germline CDR1 SGHTA, CDR2 FQGNSA. The V and J ends lost 5 bases and 4 bases, in that order; junction bases with no gene match: 12. The CDR3 contains 17 residues. Here the CDR3 reads CASSPALTSGPYNEQFF. CDR3 coding DNA: TGTGCCAGCAGCCCCGCCTTGACTAGCGGACCGTACAATGAGCAGTTCTTC.

The rearrangement joins TRBV7-3 to TRBJ1-2; D unresolved. V was trimmed by 6 bases and J by 6 bases, leaving 14 bases between them. The CDR3 contains 13 residues. From germline, CDR1 is SGHTA and CDR2 FQGTGA. The CDR3 reads CASRITEGNGYTF. The CDR3 bases are TGTGCCAGCAGGATTACGGAGGGCAATGGCTACACCTTC.

V gene TRBV27 combines with J gene TRBJ1-6; D is uncertain. CDR1 MNHEY and CDR2 SMNVEV come from the germline V gene (reference sequence). V lost 1 base and J lost 6, with 4 bases in between. There are 13 residues in the CDR3. CDR3 residues: CASSLYGNSPLHF. Here the CDR3 DNA reads TGTGCCAGCAGTTTATACGGTAATTCACCCCTCCACTTT.

This rearrangement joins TRBV12-3 or TRBV12-4 to TRBJ2-5; 9 nucleotides align to TRBD2. The CDR3 sequence is 13 residues long. V shed 6 bases and J 5 bases; nucleotides not matched to a gene: 4. DNA of the CDR3: TGTGCCAGCAGCGTGAGCGGGAGGGAGACCCAGTACTTC. Its protein is CASSVSGRETQYF.

The V gene is TRBV9, the J gene TRBJ1-1; 8 nucleotides match TRBD1. V lost 1 base and J lost 4; bases outside the gene matches: 3. The CDR3 contains 14 residues. Germline CDR1 SGDLS, CDR2 YYNGEE. CDR3 residues: CASSVRTGSTEAFF. The CDR3 DNA reads as TGTGCCAGCAGCGTAAGGACAGGGAGCACTGAAGCTTTCTTT.